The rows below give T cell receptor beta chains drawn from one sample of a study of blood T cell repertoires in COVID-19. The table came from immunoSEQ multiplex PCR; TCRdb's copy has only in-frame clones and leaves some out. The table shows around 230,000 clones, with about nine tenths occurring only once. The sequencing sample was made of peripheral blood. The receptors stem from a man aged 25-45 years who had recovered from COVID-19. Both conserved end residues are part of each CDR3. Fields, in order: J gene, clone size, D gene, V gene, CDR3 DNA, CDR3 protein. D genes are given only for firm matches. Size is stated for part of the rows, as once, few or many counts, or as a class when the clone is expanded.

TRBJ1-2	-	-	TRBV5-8	TGTGCCAGCAGCCCAGTCAGGTTGGGGGGTCGAGGCTACACCTTC	CASSPVRLGGRGYTF
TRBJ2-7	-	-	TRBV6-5	TGTGCCAGCAGTTACTCCCCCCACGACGGGTACGAGCAGTACTTC	CASSYSPHDGYEQYF
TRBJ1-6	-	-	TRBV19	TGTGCCAGTAAGGGAGAGGTTGGAAATTCACCCCTCCACTTT	CASKGEVGNSPLHF
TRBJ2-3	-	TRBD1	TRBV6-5	TGTGCCAGCAGCCGAACAGGGGGCGGCACAGATACGCAGTATTTT	CASSRTGGGTDTQYF
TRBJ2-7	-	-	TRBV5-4	TGTGCCAGCAGCAAACTGGACAGAGACTACGAGCAGTACTTC	CASSKLDRDYEQYF
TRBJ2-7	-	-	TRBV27	TGTGCCAGCAGTTTCGACAGGCGGGCTAGTGGGTACGAGCAGTACTTC	CASSFDRRASGYEQYF
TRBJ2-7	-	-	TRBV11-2	TGTGCCAGCAGCTTTCCCAGCGAAACCTACGAGCAGTACTTC	CASSFPSETYEQYF
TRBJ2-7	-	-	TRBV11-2	TGTGCCAGCAGCTTTGATGGGGCAAACAACCGGGTTACCTACGAGCAGTACTTC	CASSFDGANNRVTYEQYF
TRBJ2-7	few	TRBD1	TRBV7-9	TGTGCCAGCAGCGGGACAGCCTCCTACGAGCAGTACTTC	CASSGTASYEQYF
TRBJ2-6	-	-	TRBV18	TGTGCCAGCTCACCACCTGTAACTGGGGCCAACGTCCTGACTTTC	CASSPPVTGANVLTF
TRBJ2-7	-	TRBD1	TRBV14	TGTGCCAGCAGCCAAGTCGACAGGGCACCGTACTTC	CASSQVDRAPYF